This T cell receptor beta chain was obtained from a study of control samples from healthy donors and cancer patients. Germline CDR1 SGHDN, CDR2 FVKESK. V lost 7 bases to trimming and J lost 2 bases, with 6 bases between them. The CDR3 has 12 residues. Clones were sequenced by immunoSEQ multiplex PCR, and TCRdb holds only the in-frame ones, with some missing. The data contain 20,000 or so clones, roughly 85% of them singletons. The chain joins TRBV14 to TRBJ1-3; D unresolved. The sequenced material came from PBMCs. The sequence came from a man in his 60s with head and neck cancer. CDR3 region: CASKRAGNTIYF. The CDR3, as DNA: TGTGCCAGCAAGCGGGCTGGAAACACCATATATTTT. Together with reference TRBV14 and TRBJ1-3, the CDR3 gives the full variable domain: EAGVTQFPSHSVIEKGQTVTLRCDPISGHDNLYWYRRVMGKEIKFLLHFVKESKQDESGMPNNRFLAERTGGTYSTLKVQPAELEDSGVYFCASKRAGNTIYFGEGSWLTVV.